This T cell receptor (beta chain) was found in a study of T cell changes during pregnancy in multiple sclerosis. This table comes from immunoSEQ multiplex PCR, and its TCRdb copy is limited to in-frame clones, with some not included. The profile shows about 85,000 clones, approximately 93% of them singletons. CDR1 MNHEY and CDR2 SMNVEV come from the germline V gene (reference sequence). V gave up 5 bases and J gave up 0 bases, with 11 bases separating them. The CDR3 has 14 amino acids. This sequence joins TRBV27 and TRBJ2-7, with D tentatively TRBD2 (6 bases). Specimen: peripheral blood, collected in the first trimester of pregnancy. This clonotype was obtained from a female donor with multiple sclerosis, enrolled in a pregnancy study. The CDR3 loop reads CASSTRESSYEQYF. In DNA form, the CDR3 reads TGTGCCAGCAGTACCCGGGAGTCCTCCTACGAGCAGTACTTC.